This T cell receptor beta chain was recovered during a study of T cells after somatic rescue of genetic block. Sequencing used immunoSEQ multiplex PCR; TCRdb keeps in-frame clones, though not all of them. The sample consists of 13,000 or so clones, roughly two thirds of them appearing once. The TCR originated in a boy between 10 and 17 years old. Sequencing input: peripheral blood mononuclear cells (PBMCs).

The CDR3 protein is CASSKPLGNSGSSRGQETQYF. Written as DNA, the CDR3 is TGTGCCAGCAGCAAGCCCTTAGGGAATAGCGGGAGCTCGAGGGGACAAGAGACCCAGTACTTC. The chain uses TRBV21-1 and TRBJ2-5; whether TRBD2, the table's D call, matches the DNA was not checked. TRBV21-1 constitutes a pseudogene. CDR3 size: 21 residues.